These 16 T cell receptor beta chains were all obtained from the same sample, sequenced in a study of shared clonotypes between healthy human individuals. Produced via immunoSEQ multiplex PCR; TCRdb's table is partial and in-frame only. The sample yields about 1.5 million clones, roughly 96% seen once. What was sequenced was naive CD4+ T cells sorted from blood. Subset of the sample: CD45RA+ positively selected. Receptor source: a man aged 25 to 40 in good health.

The rearrangement joins TRBV5-1 to TRBJ2-7; D unresolved. The CDR3 contains 15 residues. CDR1 is SGHRS and CDR2 is YFSETQ in the germline V gene. Trimming pared 0 bases from V and 2 bases from J, leaving 12 bases between. The DNA for the CDR3 is TGCGCCAGCAGCTTGGATGGAGTGCGAACCTACGAGCAGTACTTC. This translates into CASSLDGVRTYEQYF.

The chain carries TRBV11-2 and TRBJ2-1, with a weak D call TRBD2 (5 bases). Germline values: CDR1 SGHAT, CDR2 FQNNGV. The CDR3 has 16 amino acids. V was clipped by 4 bases and J by 0 bases, with 13 bases between them. CDR3 nucleotide sequence: TGTGCCAGCAGCTCAGTGGCGGGTAGCTCCTACAATGAGCAGTTCTTC. Translation gives CASSSVAGSSYNEQFF.

The V call is TRBV25-1, the J call TRBJ2-3; unclear D gene. Deletions cut 10 bases from V and 3 bases from J, with 11 bases between. This CDR3 is built from 12 residues. The germline CDR1 and CDR2 sequences are MGHDK and SYGVNS. The CDR3, as DNA: TGTGCCACCAGCTATGGTACAGATACGCAGTATTTT. Protein sequence: CATSYGTDTQYF.

The CDR3 DNA reads as TGTGCCAGCAGCGTAGGGACAGGCGAATCTGAAGCTTTCTTT. Amino acid sequence: CASSVGTGESEAFF. V gene TRBV11-1 combines with J gene TRBJ1-1; 8 positions agree with TRBD1. Germline V gene data show CDR1 as SGHAT and CDR2 as FQDESV (reference sequence). Trimming took 5 bases from V and 6 from J; bases not matched to a gene: 8. The CDR3 contains 14 residues. Full variable domain (missing parts from reference TRBV11-1 and TRBJ1-1): EAEVAQSPRYKITEKSQAVAFWCDPISGHATLYWYRQILGQGPELLVQFQDESVVDDSQLPKDRFSAERLKGVDSTLKIQPAELGDSAMYLCASSVGTGESEAFFGQGTRLTVV.

The chain is built from TRBV6-1 and TRBJ2-6, with D uncertain. The V end was cut by 3 bases, the J end by 3 bases, with 6 bases between. The CDR3 loop spans 14 amino acids. From germline, CDR1 is MNHNS and CDR2 SASEGT. The CDR3 reads CASSDWSGANVLTF. The CDR3 DNA follows: TGTGCCAGCAGTGATTGGAGTGGGGCCAACGTCCTGACTTTC.

The chain has TRBV15 and TRBJ2-5; 8 positions match TRBD2. Germline loops: CDR1 LNHNV, CDR2 YYDKDF (reference sequence). The CDR3 sequence is 17 residues long. V shed 0 bases, J shed 7 bases, and the junction held 13 bases outside the gene matches. The CDR3 DNA sequence: TGTGCCACCAGCAGAGATTGGGCTAGCGGGCTATCCGGGACCCAGTACTTC. This gives the protein CATSRDWASGLSGTQYF.

The chain employs TRBV28 and TRBJ1-2; D unclear. The germline V and J ends were trimmed by 2 bases and 2 bases, with 6 bases remaining between them. The CDR3 length is 13 residues. Germline CDR1 reads MDHEN; CDR2 reads SYDVKM. The CDR3 protein is CASSLIMNYGYTF. In DNA form, the CDR3 reads TGTGCCAGCAGTTTAATAATGAACTATGGCTACACCTTC.

This sequence joins TRBV28 and TRBJ1-5; tentative D call: TRBD1 (6 bases). V was shortened by 7 bases and J by 0 bases, with 16 bases between the two germline ends. From germline, CDR1 is MDHEN and CDR2 SYDVKM. The CDR3 is 16 amino acids. The CDR3 nucleotides read TGTGCCAGCACCGTGGGGGGGGCCTATAGCAATCAGCCCCAGCATTTT. Translated: CASTVGGAYSNQPQHF.

This clone showed up just once. The V gene is TRBV5-4, the J gene TRBJ2-1; 8 nucleotides line up with TRBD2. The CDR3 sequence is 15 residues long. The germline CDR1 and CDR2 sequences are SGHNT and YYREEE (reference sequence). The V gene end was trimmed by 4 bases and the J gene end by 3 bases; junction bases not matched to a gene: 6. DNA of the CDR3: TGTGCCAGCAGCATAGGACTAGCAAACTACAATGAGCAGTTCTTC. Protein product: CASSIGLANYNEQFF.

J is TRBJ2-3 and V is TRBV19; either TRBD1 or TRBD2 may fit D (6 bases each). Trimming took 6 bases from V and 2 from J, leaving 15 bases between them. From germline, CDR1 is LNHDA and CDR2 SQIVND (reference sequence). CDR3 length: 15 residues. CDR3 sequence: CASSKRRGTTDTQYF. The DNA of the CDR3 is TGTGCCAGTAGCAAGCGGAGGGGGACCACAGATACGCAGTATTTT.

The chain combines TRBV30 with TRBJ1-1, with 7 positions matching TRBD1. The CDR3 covers 14 residues. The J segment lost 1 base and the V segment lost 0 bases, leaving 2 bases of the junction unmatched. The germline V gene has CDR1 GTSNPN and CDR2 SVGIG (reference sequence). The CDR3 loop reads CAWSVQGTNTEAFF. Written as DNA, the CDR3 is TGTGCCTGGAGTGTACAGGGGACGAACACTGAAGCTTTCTTT.

This chain links TRBV11-2 with TRBJ2-7; D possibly corresponds to TRBD1 (5 bases). Germline V gene data show CDR1 as SGHAT and CDR2 as FQNNGV. Trimming took 2 bases from V and 7 from J, leaving 15 bases between them. The CDR3 contains 14 residues. The CDR3 nucleotides read TGTGCCAGCAGCTTAATTGGCAGGGCGAGTGAGCAGTACTTC. It translates to CASSLIGRASEQYF.

This sequence joins TRBV19 and TRBJ2-6; 7 nucleotides line up with TRBD1. CDR1 and CDR2 from the germline V gene are LNHDA and SQIVND (reference sequence). Trimming removed 2 bases from V and 1 base from J; junction bases left unmatched: 8. The CDR3 is 18 residues long. The CDR3 region is CASSIIGTVGSGANVLTF. The CDR3 nucleotides read TGTGCCAGTAGTATAATTGGGACAGTTGGATCTGGGGCCAACGTCCTGACTTTC.

The V gene is TRBV11-2, the J gene TRBJ1-1; D not certain. Trimming removed 2 bases at V and 5 bases at J, with 6 bases between. Germline V gives CDR1 SGHAT, CDR2 FQNNGV. CDR3 size: 12 residues. CDR3 coding DNA: TGTGCCAGCAGCTTATCGGGAACTGAAGCTTTCTTT. This translates into CASSLSGTEAFF. The whole variable domain, filled in from reference TRBV11-2 and TRBJ1-1, reads EAGVAQSPRYKIIEKRQSVAFWCNPISGHATLYWYQQILGQGPKLLIQFQNNGVVDDSQLPKDRFSAERLKGVDSTLKIQPAKLEDSAVYLCASSLSGTEAFFGQGTRLTVV.

J is TRBJ2-1 and V is TRBV9, with a tentative D call TRBD2 (6 bases). Trimming left V 4 bases short and J 9 bases short, with 17 bases between. The CDR3 extends over 14 amino acids. The germline V gene encodes CDR1 SGDLS and CDR2 YYNGEE. CDR3 DNA sequence: TGTGCCAGCAGCCCCACGACTAGTTGGGGTGAGCAGTTCTTC. Residues: CASSPTTSWGEQFF.

The rearrangement uses TRBV5-6 and TRBJ2-5; TRBD1 might be the D (5 bases). Between the trimmed V and J ends, which lost 5 bases and 5 bases, there was a span of 16 bases. Germline V CDR1 and CDR2: SGHDT, YYEEEE. This CDR3 region has 14 residues. The CDR3 nucleotides read TGTGCCAGCAGTGCCCCCCCCAGGGCCGAGACCCAGTACTTC. This codes for CASSAPPRAETQYF.